Given below is one T cell receptor beta chain in context. There is no known antigen for this receptor. Base-call qualities are not available, and no considerably larger clone is one nucleotide away. The data originate from a study of blood T cell repertoires in COVID-19 (dated by TCRdb to 2018 to 2020). A note on the overall study: The collaborator samples originated in the United States, Italy and Spain and spanned the acute and convalescent phases of COVID-19. HLA class I and class II types, where available, came from metadata supplied by the sample provider rather than from assay-based typing. A de-identified subject ID, COVID-19 status, age in years and sex were almost always included in the sample metadata. The samples were drawn from two sources: the first 160 participants of the ongoing ImmuneRACE study, and 1,200 or so subjects contributed by 6 global collaborators. The prospective study material was composed of cDNA or gDNA derived from T cells, B-cell-depleted T cells, or PBMCs. The repertoires were made available in a free public database intended to serve as a resource for research on the immune response to SARS-CoV-2. The dataset comprised deeply sampled blood TCRbeta repertoires from subjects exposed to, actively infected with, or recovered from COVID-19. Results the study describes overall, beyond this receptor: The amount of clinical and demographic metadata varied by source and participant and was provided uncurated.

TCRbeta CDR3 regions were amplified from genomic DNA by means of the immunoSEQ Assay, a bias-controlled multiplex PCR. The published analysis was carried out like this. The number of nucleated cells in each sample was estimated from the amplification of reference gene primers within the assay. To quantify the absolute abundance of each unique TCRbeta CDR3 rearrangement, sequence reads were collapsed and filtered. For each sample, productive Simpson clonality was calculated as the square root of Simpson's diversity index over productive rearrangements. TCRdb's version of the immuneACCESS table is confined to in-frame rearrangements and falls short of the full clone set. An unresolved V gene accounts for under half of the shortfall where checked; the remainder is of unknown origin. Clone size and V and J calls were adopted from that table, with D and trimming inferred from the DNA. This sample gives around 150,000 clones in total; approximately 80% of them show up just once. The ten top clones hold 6.5% to 8.5% of the sample.

Relative to germline, V is missing 6 bases and J is missing 4 bases, with 7 bases of the junction outside any gene match. The germline V gene encodes CDR1 LNHDA and CDR2 SQIVND (reference sequence). Including cysteine and phenylalanine, the CDR3 has 15 amino acids. Of the read, only the CDR3 DNA is kept; its 45 bases are in frame from base 1. In Seattle, one collaborating source enrolled patients while the infection was active and tracked those patients longitudinally over the course of disease. Each collaborating institution followed its own protocols to collect whole blood in K2EDTA tubes. For TCRbeta analysis, collaborators shipped samples as frozen whole blood, isolated PBMCs, or DNA extracted from either of those sample types.

Sequencing was done on a sample of peripheral blood. This receptor was taken from a woman between 40 and 50 years old with COVID-19, enrolled during active disease. Recombination connected TRBV19 to TRBJ2-3; 10 nucleotides in the junction match TRBD2. The CDR3 is CASRSVAGGADTQYF. The DNA sequence is given as TGTGCCAGTAGGTCGGTAGCGGGGGGCGCAGATACGCAGTATTTT.